This is a list of T cell receptor beta chains from one sample in a study of blood T cell repertoires in COVID-19. Clones were sequenced by immunoSEQ multiplex PCR, and TCRdb holds only the in-frame ones, with some missing. The top ten hold 12% of the sample, which has tens of thousands of clones, approximately 79% seen once. Sequenced material: peripheral blood. These receptors all come from a human donor in a cohort sampled during active COVID-19. Each CDR3 is given with its conserved first and last residue. The order of the fields is J gene, V gene, CDR3 protein.

>TRBJ2-2|TRBV19
CASSIAVFGTGELFF
>TRBJ1-1|TRBV6-5
CASSYFLGGNTEAFF
>TRBJ2-1|TRBV5-8
CASSLEVTGVSYNEQFF
>TRBJ1-6|TRBV19
CASSISGIRSPLHF
>TRBJ2-3|TRBV7-4
CASSAASGRAPDTQYF
>TRBJ2-5|TRBV7-9
CATKTALQETQYF
>TRBJ1-2|TRBV5-4
CASSSGQGTYGYTF
>TRBJ2-3|TRBV7-2
CASSLGLAGGLTDTQYF
>TRBJ2-7|TRBV4-1
CASSQGPAGSYEQYF
>TRBJ1-4|TRBV15
CATSIRRDDEKLFF
>TRBJ2-5|TRBV27
CASRREYQETQYF
>TRBJ1-5|TRBV6-6
CASSYVVGPSNQPQHF
>TRBJ2-5|TRBV7-3
CASSFQGGALETQYF
>TRBJ1-5|TRBV27
CASSFDSYSNQPQHF